The T cell receptor (beta chain) under discussion was sequenced for a study of shared T cell receptors in the human thymus. Sequencing was performed with immunoSEQ multiplex PCR; in TCRdb, only in-frame clones are kept and a portion is missing. The data contain hundreds of thousands of clones, roughly 86% of them singletons. This CDR3 has 17 amino acids. Germline V gene data show CDR1 as SEHNR and CDR2 as FQNEAQ (reference sequence). Trimming pared 1 base from V and 0 bases from J, leaving 15 bases between. The sample was also reused in another study, on human thymus T cells. According to that study: Thymic resections from corrective heart surgery supplied the tissue. Across thymic and blood repertoires, the usage of V and J genes appeared to be biased.

This receptor was identified in a boy under two years old with a congenital heart defect. The V gene is TRBV7-9, the J gene TRBJ1-2; D gene uncertain. The sample comprised thymocytes. In nucleotides, the CDR3 is TGTGCCAGCAGCTTAGTGCCCCATACTGAGACTAACTATGGCTACACCTTC. Protein sequence: CASSLVPHTETNYGYTF. The variable domain in full, completed from reference TRBV7-9 and TRBJ1-2, reads DTGVSQNPRHKITKRGQNVTFRCDPISEHNRLYWYRQTLGQGPEFLTYFQNEAQLEKSRLLSDRFSAERPKGSFSTLEIQRTEQGDSAMYLCASSLVPHTETNYGYTFGSGTRLTVV.